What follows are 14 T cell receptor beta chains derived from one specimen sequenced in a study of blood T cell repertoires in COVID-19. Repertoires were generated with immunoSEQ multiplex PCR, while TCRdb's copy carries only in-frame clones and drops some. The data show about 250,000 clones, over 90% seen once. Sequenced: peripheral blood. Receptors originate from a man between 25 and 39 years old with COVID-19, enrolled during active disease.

The CDR3: CASSEVFGQGAYEQYF. CDR3 coding DNA: TGTGCCAGCAGTGAGGTGTTCGGACAGGGGGCCTACGAGCAGTACTTC. The chain couples TRBV6-1 to TRBJ2-7, with TRBD1 matching 10 bases. In germline, CDR1 is MNHNS, CDR2 SASEGT. The CDR3 has 16 amino acids. Trimming took 3 bases from V and 2 from J; bases not matched to a gene: 7.

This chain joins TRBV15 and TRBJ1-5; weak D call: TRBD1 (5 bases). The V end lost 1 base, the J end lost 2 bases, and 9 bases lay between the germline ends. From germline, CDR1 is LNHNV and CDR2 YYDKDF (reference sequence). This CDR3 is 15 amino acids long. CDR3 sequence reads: CATSRGGTGNQPQHF. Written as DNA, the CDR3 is TGTGCCACCAGCAGAGGGGGCACGGGCAATCAGCCCCAGCATTTT.

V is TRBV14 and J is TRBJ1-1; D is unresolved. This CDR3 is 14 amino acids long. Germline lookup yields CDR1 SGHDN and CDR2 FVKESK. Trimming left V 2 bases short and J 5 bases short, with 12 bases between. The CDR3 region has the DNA TGTGCCAGCAGCCAATGGACCGGAGGTACTGAAGCTTTCTTT. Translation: CASSQWTGGTEAFF.

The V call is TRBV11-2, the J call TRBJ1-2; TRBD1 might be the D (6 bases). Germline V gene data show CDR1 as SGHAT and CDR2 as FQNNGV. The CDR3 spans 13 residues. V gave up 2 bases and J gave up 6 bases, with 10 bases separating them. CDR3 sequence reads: CASSLRGADGYTF. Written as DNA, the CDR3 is TGTGCCAGCAGCTTACGGGGGGCGGATGGCTACACCTTC.

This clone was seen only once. The CDR3 DNA reads as TGCGCCAGCAGCTTGGAAGCTACAGCTCGGGAGCAGTACTTC. Protein: CASSLEATAREQYF. V and J are TRBV5-1 and TRBJ2-7, with no clear D. CDR1 and CDR2 (germline): SGHRS, YFSETQ. V was shortened by 0 bases and J by 7 bases, with 14 bases between the two germline ends. The CDR3 is 14 amino acids.

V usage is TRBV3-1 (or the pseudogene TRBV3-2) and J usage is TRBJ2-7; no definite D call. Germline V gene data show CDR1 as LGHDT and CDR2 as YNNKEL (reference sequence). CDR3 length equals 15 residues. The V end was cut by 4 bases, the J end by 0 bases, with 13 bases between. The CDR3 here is CASSPQAVSSYEQYF. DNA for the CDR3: TGTGCCAGCAGCCCCCAGGCAGTTAGCTCCTACGAGCAGTACTTC.

Here the CDR3 DNA reads TGTGCCAGCAGCTTAATGTTTTGTCGTGGTGCTACGCCCAAAGAGACCCAGTACTTC. Its translation: CASSLMFCRGATPKETQYF. The chain recombines TRBV7-3 with TRBJ2-5; D unresolved. V was cut by 1 base and J by 3 bases, with 24 bases left in between. This CDR3 contains 19 residues. CDR1 is SGHTA and CDR2 is FQGTGA in the germline V gene.

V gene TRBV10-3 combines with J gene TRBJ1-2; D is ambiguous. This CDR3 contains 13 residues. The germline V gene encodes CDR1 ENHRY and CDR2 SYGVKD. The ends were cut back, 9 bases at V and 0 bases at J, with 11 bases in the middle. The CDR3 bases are TGTGCCATGGGAACGGGATCTAACTATGGCTACACCTTC. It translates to CAMGTGSNYGYTF.

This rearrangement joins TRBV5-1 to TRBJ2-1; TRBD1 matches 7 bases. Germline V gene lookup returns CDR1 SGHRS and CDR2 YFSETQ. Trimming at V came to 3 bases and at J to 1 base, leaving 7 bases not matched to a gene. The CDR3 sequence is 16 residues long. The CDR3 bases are TGCGCCAGCAGCTCGACAGGGTTTCTTTCCTACAATGAGCAGTTCTTC. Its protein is CASSSTGFLSYNEQFF.

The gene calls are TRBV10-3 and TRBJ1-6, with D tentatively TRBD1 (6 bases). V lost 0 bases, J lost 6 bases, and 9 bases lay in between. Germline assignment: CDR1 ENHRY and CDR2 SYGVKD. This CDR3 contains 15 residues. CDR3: CAISESTGGNSPLHF. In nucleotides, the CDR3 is TGTGCCATCAGTGAGTCGACAGGAGGTAATTCACCCCTCCACTTT.

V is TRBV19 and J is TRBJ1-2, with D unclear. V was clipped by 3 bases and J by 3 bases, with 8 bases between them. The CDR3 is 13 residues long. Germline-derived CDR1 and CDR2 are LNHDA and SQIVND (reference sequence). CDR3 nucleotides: TGTGCCAGTAGTATGGGCGGGTACTATGGCTACACCTTC. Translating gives CASSMGGYYGYTF.

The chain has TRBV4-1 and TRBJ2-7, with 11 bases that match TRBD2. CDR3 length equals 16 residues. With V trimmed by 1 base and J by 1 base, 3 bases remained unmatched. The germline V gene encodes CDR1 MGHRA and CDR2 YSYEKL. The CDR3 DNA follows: TGCGCCAGCAGCCAAGGGACTAGCGGGTTTTCCTACGAGCAGTACTTC. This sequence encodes CASSQGTSGFSYEQYF.

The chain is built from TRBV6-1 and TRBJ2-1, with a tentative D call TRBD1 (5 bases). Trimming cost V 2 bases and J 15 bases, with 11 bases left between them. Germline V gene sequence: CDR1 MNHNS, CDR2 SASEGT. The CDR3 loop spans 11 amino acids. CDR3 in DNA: TGTGCCAGCAGTGAATCTCTGGGGCTGTTCTTC. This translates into CASSESLGLFF.

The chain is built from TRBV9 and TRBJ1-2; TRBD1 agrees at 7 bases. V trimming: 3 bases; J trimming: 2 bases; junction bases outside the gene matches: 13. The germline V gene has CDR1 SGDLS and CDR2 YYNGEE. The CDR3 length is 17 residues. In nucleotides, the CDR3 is TGTGCCAGCAGCGCCAGACCCGGGACAGCAATAAACTATGGCTACACCTTC. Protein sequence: CASSARPGTAINYGYTF.